What follows are 17 T cell receptor beta chains derived from one specimen sequenced in a study of beta chain features in type 1 diabetes. Expressed TCRB transcripts were sequenced after all isolated RNA was converted to cDNA. The repertoire was sequenced with immunoSEQ multiplex PCR; TCRdb's copy has only in-frame clones and lacks some. The sample lists tens of thousands of clones; around 63% were seen once. Sequencing was performed on Tregs from blood. These receptor sequences come from a young woman in good health.

This chain links TRBV7-2 with TRBJ2-2, with no clear D. The germline V and J ends were trimmed by 7 bases and 7 bases, with 7 bases remaining between them. This CDR3 is 11 amino acids long. Germline CDR1 reads SGHTA; CDR2 reads FQGNSA. CDR3 region: CASISIGELFF. The CDR3, as DNA: TGTGCCAGCATTAGTATCGGGGAGCTGTTTTTT.

J is TRBJ1-1 and V is TRBV19; D ambiguous. This CDR3 is 15 amino acids long. Trimming pared 4 bases from V and 1 base from J, leaving 13 bases between. CDR1 LNHDA and CDR2 SQIVND come from the germline V gene (reference sequence). The CDR3 nucleotides read TGTGCCAGTAGTAATGTGGGGAGTTGGAACACTGAAGCTTTCTTT. This translates into CASSNVGSWNTEAFF.

CDR3 in DNA: TGTGCCAGCAGTGCCGTAAGGGGTCAGGAGACCCAGTACTTC. It codes for CASSAVRGQETQYF. This chain joins TRBV27 and TRBJ2-5; possibly TRBD1 for D (5 bases). V was cut by 5 bases and J by 5 bases, with 15 bases left in between. The germline CDR1 and CDR2 sequences are MNHEY and SMNVEV (reference sequence). CDR3 size: 14 residues.

The CDR3 spells CASSLEVGAEGTEAFF. CDR3 DNA: TGTGCCAGCAGCTTAGAGGTGGGGGCGGAAGGCACTGAAGCTTTCTTT. V and J are TRBV7-9 and TRBJ1-1; possible D gene TRBD1, 6 bases. V gave up 1 base and J gave up 4 bases, with 16 bases separating them. This CDR3 spans 16 amino acids. Germline V gene sequence: CDR1 SEHNR, CDR2 FQNEAQ (reference sequence). Full variable domain (outside the CDR3, taken from reference TRBV7-9 and TRBJ1-1): DTGVSQNPRHKITKRGQNVTFRCDPISEHNRLYWYRQTLGQGPEFLTYFQNEAQLEKSRLLSDRFSAERPKGSFSTLEIQRTEQGDSAMYLCASSLEVGAEGTEAFFGQGTRLTVV.

This chain joins TRBV5-1 and TRBJ1-1; 8 bases are shared with TRBD1. This CDR3 region has 14 residues. Germline CDR1 reads SGHRS; CDR2 reads YFSETQ. V shed 3 bases and J 1 base; nucleotides not matched to a gene: 2. The CDR3 spells CASSWGQENTEAFF. CDR3 DNA: TGCGCCAGCAGCTGGGGACAGGAGAACACTGAAGCTTTCTTT.

The gene calls are TRBV7-2 and TRBJ2-5; tentatively, D is TRBD2 (6 bases). The germline V and J ends were trimmed by 1 base and 2 bases, with 11 bases remaining between them. Germline loops: CDR1 SGHTA, CDR2 FQGNSA. This CDR3 has 15 residues. Here the CDR3 reads CASSLGLGIQETQYF. In DNA form, the CDR3 reads TGTGCCAGCAGCTTAGGACTAGGAATACAAGAGACCCAGTACTTC.

This rearrangement joins TRBV5-1 to TRBJ1-5, with 9 bases that match TRBD1. V lost 3 bases and J lost 4; bases outside the gene matches: 5. This CDR3 is built from 15 residues. CDR1 is SGHRS, CDR2 YFSETQ, per germline. The CDR3 region has the DNA TGCGCCAGCAGCTCCGGGACAGGGTCGAATCAGCCCCAGCATTTT. It is translated as CASSSGTGSNQPQHF.

The chain carries TRBV5-4 and TRBJ2-5; a possible D gene is TRBD2 (6 bases). Between the trimmed V and J ends, which lost 5 bases and 2 bases, there was a span of 10 bases. The CDR3 extends over 13 amino acids. Germline V gives CDR1 SGHNT, CDR2 YYREEE (reference sequence). CDR3 sequence (DNA): TGTGCCAGCAGGCGGGGTGCTCAAGAGACCCAGTACTTC. Amino acid sequence: CASRRGAQETQYF.

This clone was observed a few times. The V call is TRBV19, the J call TRBJ1-5; a weak D match, TRBD1 (6 bases). V was pared by 5 bases and J by 1 base, with 15 bases between. The CDR3 extends over 16 amino acids. Germline V gives CDR1 LNHDA, CDR2 SQIVND (reference sequence). CDR3 DNA: TGTGCCAGTAGTCCCCCACAGGGAGAGAGCAATCAGCCCCAGCATTTT. The encoded protein is CASSPPQGESNQPQHF. Supplemented by reference TRBV19 and TRBJ1-5, the full variable domain reads DGGITQSPKYLFRKEGQNVTLSCEQNLNHDAMYWYRQDPGQGLRLIYYSQIVNDFQKGDIAEGYSVSREKKESFPLTVTSAQKNPTAFYLCASSPPQGESNQPQHFGDGTRLSIL.

The V call is TRBV9, the J call TRBJ1-3; a weak D match, TRBD1 (5 bases). Looked up from germline, CDR1 is SGDLS and CDR2 is YYNGEE. CDR3 length equals 14 residues. Trimming left V 2 bases short and J 2 bases short, with 8 bases between. The CDR3 bases are TGTGCCAGCAGCGTTCAGGGAACTGGAAACACCATATATTTT. Encoded protein: CASSVQGTGNTIYF.

The chain joins TRBV9 to TRBJ2-2; possible D gene TRBD1, 5 bases. V was pared by 2 bases and J by 1 base, with 6 bases between. The CDR3 has 14 amino acids. Germline V gives CDR1 SGDLS, CDR2 YYNGEE. The CDR3 bases are TGTGCCAGCAGCGTTACAGGGAACACCGGGGAGCTGTTTTTT. Its translation is CASSVTGNTGELFF.

The chain has TRBV9 and TRBJ2-1, with TRBD2 matching over 12 bases. Germline loops: CDR1 SGDLS, CDR2 YYNGEE. Trimming at V came to 7 bases and at J to 0 bases, leaving 5 bases not matched to a gene. There are 16 residues in the CDR3. CDR3 DNA: TGTGCCAGCGGCCTAGCGGGGGGGGTCTCCTACAATGAGCAGTTCTTC. This translates into CASGLAGGVSYNEQFF.

The rearrangement uses TRBV19 and TRBJ2-5, with 10 positions matching TRBD2. This CDR3 has 13 amino acids. Per germline, CDR1 LNHDA and CDR2 SQIVND (reference sequence). The junction had 3 bases not matched to a gene; V was cut back by 7 bases and J by 4 bases. CDR3 coding DNA: TGTGCCAGTACGAGACTAGCGGGAGAGACCCAGTACTTC. Encoded protein: CASTRLAGETQYF.

This clone was detected only a few times. This rearrangement joins TRBV30 to TRBJ1-2; the match to TRBD1 covers 8 bases. This CDR3 is built from 13 residues. The germline V gene encodes CDR1 GTSNPN and CDR2 SVGIG (reference sequence). The V segment lost 4 bases and the J segment 7 bases; nucleotides outside the gene matches: 8. The CDR3 reads CAWTGQGATGYTF. CDR3 bases: TGTGCCTGGACGGGGCAGGGGGCGACTGGCTACACCTTC.

The V and J genes are TRBV5-1 and TRBJ1-2; D perhaps matches TRBD1 (5 bases). V was pared by 7 bases and J by 8 bases, with 12 bases between. The CDR3 runs to 11 residues. Per germline, CDR1 SGHRS and CDR2 YFSETQ. The CDR3 DNA sequence: TGCGCCAGCGGGGCAGGCGGAGGCTACACCTTC. Encoded protein: CASGAGGGYTF.

The rearrangement uses TRBV11-3 and TRBJ2-1; 7 bases agree with TRBD2. Germline lookup yields CDR1 SGHNT and CDR2 YENEEA. There are 16 residues in the CDR3. V dropped 5 bases and J dropped 7; count of bases not matched to a gene: 14. The CDR3 DNA is TGTGCCAGCAGCGGTAGTCGATGGGCGGGAGATAATGAGCAGTTCTTC. Translation gives CASSGSRWAGDNEQFF.

CDR3 in amino acids: CASSSPPAGINEQFF. The CDR3, as DNA: TGTGCCAGCAGTTCCCCCCCAGCGGGGATCAATGAGCAGTTCTTC. The chain couples TRBV6-5 to TRBJ2-1; 7 bases fit TRBD2. The J segment lost 6 bases and the V segment lost 4 bases, leaving 9 bases of the junction unmatched. Germline V gene lookup returns CDR1 MNHEY and CDR2 SVGAGI. This CDR3 is built from 15 residues.